This T cell receptor beta chain derives from a study of human T cells and chemical hapten exposure. The overall study: The variation in per-sample TCR yields arose mainly from small differences in pooled library volumes.

Overall study findings and caveats: DPC sensitization did not alter TCRs above 1 in 1000 frequency.

Trimming stripped 2 bases from V and 2 bases from J, with 10 bases between. The CDR3 runs to 15 residues. Germline lookup yields CDR1 MGHRA and CDR2 YSYEKL. Attachment of unique molecular identifiers to individual cDNA molecules was performed in the library. Authors' processing steps: There were a median of around 100,000 TCRs per sample, with a range from roughly 23,224 to 750,000. Each CDR3 protein is one row after TCRdb ran MiXCR on the 5' RACE reads. The V and J calls shown here were made by TCRdb, not taken from the authors' results. The sample shows 65,000 to 95,000 distinct CDR3 sequences, about 8.4% of them seen only once. This clonotype has at least ten counts. Antigen unknown. Extraction yielded total RNA from whole blood (unfractionated).

V is TRBV4-1 and J is TRBJ1-3; D is uncertain. The clonotype was recovered from a male donor in good health. Written as DNA, the CDR3 is TGCGCCAGCAGCCAACCGGAACGTCCTGGAAACACCATATATTTT. Amino acids: CASSQPERPGNTIYF.